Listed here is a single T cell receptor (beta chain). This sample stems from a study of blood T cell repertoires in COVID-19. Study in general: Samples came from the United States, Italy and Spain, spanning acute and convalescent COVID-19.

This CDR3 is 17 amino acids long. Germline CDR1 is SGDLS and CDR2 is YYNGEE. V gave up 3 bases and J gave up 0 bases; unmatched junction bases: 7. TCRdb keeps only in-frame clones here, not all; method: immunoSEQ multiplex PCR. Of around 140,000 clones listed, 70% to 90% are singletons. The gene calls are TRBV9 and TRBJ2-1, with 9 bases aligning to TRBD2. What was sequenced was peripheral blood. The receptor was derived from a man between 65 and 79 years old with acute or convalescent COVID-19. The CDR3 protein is CASSEGVAGVSYNEQFF. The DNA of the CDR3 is TGTGCCAGCAGCGAGGGGGTAGCGGGGGTCTCCTACAATGAGCAGTTCTTC.